This paragraph covers one TCR beta chain sequence. Its cognate antigen has yet to be identified. Qualities for individual bases were not recorded, and no much larger clone is one base off. The method was the immunoSEQ multiplex PCR assay. Not all clones reach the TCRdb copy of this immuneACCESS table, which keeps in-frame sequences only. Checked studies attribute under half of the gap to unresolved V genes and leave the rest unexplained. Recorded for this sample are tens of thousands of clones; about 92% of them occurred a single time. In total, the top ten clones hold roughly 2.1% of the sample. The sample comes from a study of T cell changes during pregnancy in multiple sclerosis (dated by TCRdb to between 2018 and 2020). In the study overall: The study looked at changes in the T cell repertoire across pregnancy in women with multiple sclerosis.

The germline V end is reduced by 4 bases and the J end by 6 bases; junction bases left unmatched: 9. Reading from cysteine to phenylalanine, the CDR3 counts 17 amino acids. Left in the record is the CDR3 DNA by itself, 51 bases read in frame from the first base. The germline V gene encodes CDR1 SGHTS and CDR2 YDEGEE. This sequence was found in a female donor in good health, enrolled as a control in a pregnancy study. The sequences come from peripheral blood, collected in the third trimester of pregnancy. The rearrangement joined TRBV5-8 to TRBJ2-2; 13 of the junction bases match TRBD2. The CDR3 protein: CASSPTRTSGGAGELFF. The DNA sequence follows: TGTGCCAGCAGCCCAACCCGGACTAGCGGGGGTGCCGGGGAGCTGTTTTTT.